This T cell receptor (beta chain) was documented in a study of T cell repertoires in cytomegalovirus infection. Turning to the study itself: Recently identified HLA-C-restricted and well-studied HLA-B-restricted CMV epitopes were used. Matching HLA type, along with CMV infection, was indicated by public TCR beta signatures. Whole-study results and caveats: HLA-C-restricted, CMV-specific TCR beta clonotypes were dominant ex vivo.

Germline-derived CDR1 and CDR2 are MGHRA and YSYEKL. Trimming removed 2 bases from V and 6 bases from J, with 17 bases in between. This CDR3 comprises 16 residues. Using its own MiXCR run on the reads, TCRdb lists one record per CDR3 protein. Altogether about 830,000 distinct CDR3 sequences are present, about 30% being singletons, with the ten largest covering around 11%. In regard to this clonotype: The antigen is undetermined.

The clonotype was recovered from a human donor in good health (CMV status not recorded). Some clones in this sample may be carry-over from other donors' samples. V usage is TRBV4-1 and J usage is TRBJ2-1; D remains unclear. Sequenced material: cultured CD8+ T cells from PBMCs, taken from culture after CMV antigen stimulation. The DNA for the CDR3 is TGCGCCAGCAGCCAACAGGCCCTTACGTGGGGCAATGAGCAGTTCTTC. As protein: CASSQQALTWGNEQFF.